This TCR beta chain was documented in a study of blood T cells in healthy people across ages. Study outcomes and limitations: Researchers said unsorted PBMCs prevented a conclusive naive versus antigen-experienced comparison.

Next came a second PCR, run for about 7 to 12 cycles, which used a sample-barcoded 5' primer along with a J-beta primer mix. MiXCR, run by TCRdb on the 5' RACE reads, gives a single entry per CDR3 protein. The sample contains 870,000 or so distinct CDR3 sequences, around 30% of which appear only once. V dropped 6 bases and J dropped 7; count of bases not matched to a gene: 13. This CDR3 has 16 amino acids. Germline V gene lookup returns CDR1 MNHEY and CDR2 SVGEGT. This clonotype has only a few counts. Its antigen is as yet unknown. The receptor's source is a woman of 80 years or more in good health. This rearrangement joins TRBV6-2 or TRBV6-3 to TRBJ1-2; the match to TRBD1 covers 11 bases. The sequenced sample was blood. The CDR3 sequence is CASRPTGTGGFGGYTF. In DNA form, the CDR3 reads TGTGCCAGCAGACCCACCGGGACAGGGGGTTTTGGTGGCTACACCTTC.